The sequence of this T cell receptor (beta chain) was determined in a study of regulatory and conventional T cells in RAG deficiency. Study-wide findings and caveats: Patient subsets had shorter CDR3s; Omenn Treg-Tconv overlap exceeded 90%. Control T-cell subsets had markedly higher Shannon entropy and lower Simpson indices than RAG-deficient patients. Omenn syndrome and CID/AS patients had approximately 100-fold fewer unique Treg TCR beta sequences, versus 9.5 to 10-fold elsewhere.

Genomic DNA came from blood conventional CD4+ T cells gated CD25-low CD127-high. With regard to this clone: Its antigen is unidentified.

The data were produced by immunoSEQ multiplex PCR, yet TCRdb's version contains in-frame clones alone and is incomplete. The sample contains some 35,000 clones, about 70% of which appear only once. This CDR3 contains 11 residues. The V gene's germline CDR1 is SQVTM and CDR2 ANQGSEA. The same data also contributed to another study, on regulatory T cells. That source notes: The primer mix had 52 TRBV and 13 TRBJ primers. Patient repertoires had restricted TRB V-J pairs and skewed V and J usage, most in Tregs.

This sequence originates from a human donor in good health. The chain recombines TRBV29-1 with TRBJ1-1, with D unresolved. Material for sequencing was CD4+ effector T cells sorted from blood. This CDR3 is CGGGFHTEAFF. CDR3 nucleotide sequence: TGCGGTGGAGGGTTTCACACTGAAGCTTTCTTT.